This T cell receptor beta chain was captured in a study of blood T cells in healthy people across ages. Findings of the study overall: Long-lived donors had more naive CD4+ cells and higher diversity than aged donors.

Sample-barcoded 5' priming and a J-beta primer mix drove a second PCR of roughly 7 to 11 cycles. TCRdb redid the calling of the 5' RACE reads with MiXCR, one entry per CDR3 protein. The table lists some 900,000 distinct CDR3 sequences, 25% to 35% of them singletons. Germline trimming cut 1 base from V and 9 bases from J; bases unmatched to any gene: 15. The CDR3 length is 17 residues. The V gene's germline CDR1 is LNHNV and CDR2 YYDKDF (reference sequence). This clonotype was seen ten or more times. The antigen remains unidentified. Each individual donor underwent a draw of about 9.9 milliliters of peripheral blood.

The specimen sequenced was blood. This chain links TRBV15 with TRBJ2-1; 7 bases are shared with TRBD2. The source is a woman of 80 years or more in good health. This CDR3 is CATSRGRESRGGFEQFF. CDR3 in DNA: TGTGCCACCAGCAGAGGCCGGGAGTCTCGGGGAGGGTTTGAGCAGTTCTTC.